Listed here are 20 T cell receptor beta chains from one sample, sequenced in a study of T cell clonality in common variable immunodeficiency. Study-level points and caveats: Reportedly, TCR beta sequences from common variable immunodeficiency showed fewer deletions and N-nucleotide insertions.

Their antigens remain unidentified. This table comes from immunoSEQ multiplex PCR, and its TCRdb copy is limited to in-frame clones, with some not included. Altogether tens of thousands of clones were found in the sample, and no singletons occur. The sequencing input was peripheral blood mononuclear cells. These TCRs come from a human donor with common variable immunodeficiency.

In its sample, this clone was seen many times. The CDR3 end lies 3 residues beyond the end of the read and is filled in from the germline J gene. The chain has TRBV6-2 or TRBV6-3 and TRBJ2-3, with a possible D match to TRBD1 (6 bases). Germline V gene data show CDR1 as MNHEY and CDR2 as SVGEGT. There are 16 residues in the CDR3. The germline V and J ends were trimmed by 4 bases and 5 bases, with 19 bases remaining between them. The CDR3 sequence: CASSFPSGQPGDTQYF. Partial CDR3 DNA: TGTGCCAGCAGTTTTCCTTCCGGACAGCCGGGAGATACG.

This clone came up many times. Coverage ceases 3 residues before the CDR3 finishes, and the germline J gene fills in the end. This chain joins TRBV4-2 and TRBJ1-6, with D maybe TRBD1 (6 bases). CDR3 size: 16 residues. Trimming removed 1 base at V and 8 bases at J, with 15 bases between. Per germline, CDR1 LGHNA and CDR2 YNFKEQ. CDR3 DNA (partial): TGTGCCAGCAGCCAAGCCCGAGCAGGGGAATATTCACCC. Translation gives CASSQARAGEYSP. Given in full, the CDR3 is CASSQARAGEYSPLHF.

This clone occurred many times. The read terminates 3 residues before the CDR3 end, so the remaining end is supplied by the germline J gene. This chain uses TRBV11-2 with TRBJ2-7; 9 bases agree with TRBD1. The J segment lost 3 bases and the V segment lost 5 bases, leaving 8 bases of the junction unmatched. The germline V gene encodes CDR1 SGHAT and CDR2 FQNNGV. CDR3 length equals 15 residues. CDR3 DNA (partial): TGTGCCAGCAGCCTTCTGACAGGGGGAAGCTACGAG. It encodes CASSLLTGGSYE. In full, the CDR3 is CASSLLTGGSYEQYF.

The sample holds many counts of this clone. The CDR3 is cut off 3 residues early in the read; its end comes from the germline J gene. The V gene is TRBV19, the J gene TRBJ2-4; the D gene is possibly TRBD1 (6 bases). V dropped 2 bases and J dropped 0 bases, with 8 bases sitting between them. From germline, CDR1 is LNHDA and CDR2 SQIVND (reference sequence). CDR3 size: 15 residues. Partial CDR3 DNA: TGTGCCAGTAGTATATGGGGGCTAGCCAAAAACATT. It yields the protein CASSIWGLAKNI. The whole CDR3 region reads CASSIWGLAKNIQYF.

This clone was found a few times. The CDR3 reads CSAGTWGLSQETQYF. The sequenced CDR3 bases are TGCAGTGCTGGAACCTGGGGACTGAGCCAAGAGACC. The chain joins TRBV20-1 to TRBJ2-5, with D perhaps matching TRBD2 (6 bases). The read ends 3 residues before the CDR3 terminus; that terminus is restored from the germline J gene. From germline, CDR1 is DFQATT and CDR2 SNEGSKA (reference sequence). V shed 5 bases and J shed 1 base, with 17 bases lying between them. The CDR3 sequence is 15 residues long.

Within the sample, this clone is medium-sized (0.01 to 0.1%). CDR3 region: CSARMGLAGLDTQYF. The DNA read from the CDR3 is TGCAGTGCTAGAATGGGACTAGCGGGGTTGGATACG. The chain has TRBV20-1 and TRBJ2-3; TRBD2 aligns across 13 bases. The CDR3 extends 3 residues past the end of the read, so its final part is completed from the germline J gene. Germline V CDR1 and CDR2: DFQATT, SNEGSKA (reference sequence). This CDR3 has 15 amino acids. V dropped 2 bases and J dropped 6; count of bases not matched to a gene: 5.

This clone was recorded a few times. CDR3 sequence: CASSGQGGYGYTF. CDR3 DNA (partial): TGTGCCAGCAGCGGACAGGGCGGCTATGGC. The rearrangement links TRBV2 to TRBJ1-2; 8 bases align to TRBD1. The sequence runs out 3 residues before the end of the CDR3; the remainder is reconstructed from the germline J gene. V was clipped by 6 bases and J by 4 bases; unmatched bases: 4. Germline assignment: CDR1 SNHLY and CDR2 FYNNEI. The CDR3 has 13 residues.

This clone was recorded many times. The read halts 3 residues ahead of the CDR3 end, with the missing end drawn from the germline J gene. The chain combines TRBV7-2 with TRBJ2-7, with TRBD1 matching over 7 bases. The germline V gene encodes CDR1 SGHTA and CDR2 FQGNSA. The CDR3 consists of 14 residues. The J segment lost 6 bases and the V segment lost 7 bases, leaving 12 bases of the junction unmatched. The CDR3 here is CASTEALGGAEQYF. CDR3 bases read: TGTGCCAGCACCGAAGCGCTAGGGGGCGCCGAG. Full variable domain (remainder filled in from reference TRBV7-2 and TRBJ2-7): GAGVSQSPSNKVTEKGKDVELRCDPISGHTALYWYRQSLGQGLEFLIYFQGNSAPDKSGLPSDRFSAERTGGSVSTLTIQRTQQEDSAVYLCASTEALGGAEQYFGPGTRLTVT.

This clone was recorded many times. Coverage ceases 3 residues before the CDR3 finishes, and the germline J gene fills in the end. V usage is TRBV30 and J usage is TRBJ1-4, with TRBD1 matching over 10 bases. The germline gives CDR1 GTSNPN, CDR2 SVGIG (reference sequence). The CDR3 contains 13 residues. With V trimmed by 6 bases and J by 7 bases, 5 bases remained unmatched. CDR3 DNA (partial): TGTGCCTGTCAGACAGGGGGCTTTGAAAAA. As protein: CACQTGGFEK. The whole CDR3 sequence is CACQTGGFEKLFF.

Ten or more counts support this clone. The read terminates 3 residues before the CDR3 end, so the remaining end is supplied by the germline J gene. The chain joins TRBV28 to TRBJ1-4, with 10 nucleotides matching TRBD1. V gave up 3 bases and J gave up 7 bases; unmatched junction bases: 2. The CDR3 runs 14 residues. Germline CDR1 and CDR2: MDHEN and SYDVKM. CDR3 residues: CASSLRTGGEKLFF. Partial CDR3 DNA: TGTGCCAGCAGTTTGAGGACAGGGGGTGAAAAA.

This clone was found many times. Read data end 3 residues before the CDR3 end; the end is taken from the germline J gene. V gene TRBV4-1 combines with J gene TRBJ2-3; D is unresolved. Per germline, CDR1 MGHRA and CDR2 YSYEKL. The CDR3 consists of 15 residues. V was trimmed by 5 bases and J by 2 bases, leaving 14 bases between them. CDR3: CASSVSGRITDTQYF. CDR3 bases read: TGCGCCAGCAGCGTAAGTGGCAGAATCACAGATACG.

This clone came up many times. The read stops 3 residues short of the end of the CDR3; the missing end is completed from the germline J gene. The rearrangement joins TRBV29-1 to TRBJ2-1; TRBD1 is a possible D gene (5 bases). Per germline, CDR1 SQVTM and CDR2 ANQGSEA. The CDR3 contains 16 residues. Trimming removed 6 bases at V and 7 bases at J, with 25 bases between. Partial CDR3 DNA: TGCAGCGTACGAGACGACGGGTCCCCTAACAGGAATGAG. Its translation is CSVRDDGSPNRNE. The whole CDR3 protein reads CSVRDDGSPNRNEQFF.

By frequency in the sample, this clone is medium-sized. The read finishes 3 residues shy of the CDR3 end, and the germline J gene is used to complete it. This chain links TRBV29-1 with TRBJ2-1, with TRBD2 matching over 12 bases. With 4 bases clipped from V and 5 bases from J, the junction kept 0 bases outside the gene matches. The germline V gene has CDR1 SQVTM and CDR2 ANQGSEA. This CDR3 has 13 amino acids. The CDR3 loop reads CSVASGGDNEQFF. The sequenced CDR3 bases are TGCAGCGTTGCTAGCGGGGGGGACAATGAG.

This clone was seen ten or more times. The read terminates 3 residues ahead of where the CDR3 ends, so the germline J gene completes it. The V call is TRBV11-2, the J call TRBJ2-5; the match to TRBD2 covers 11 bases. Germline V CDR1 and CDR2: SGHAT, FQNNGV. J gave up 5 bases and V 4 bases, and 3 bases lay outside the gene matches. CDR3 length: 14 amino acids. The CDR3 region is CASSSRLAGETQYF. Partial CDR3 DNA: TGTGCCAGCAGCTCTCGACTAGCGGGGGAGACC. Supplemented by reference TRBV11-2 and TRBJ2-5, the full variable domain reads EAGVAQSPRYKIIEKRQSVAFWCNPISGHATLYWYQQILGQGPKLLIQFQNNGVVDDSQLPKDRFSAERLKGVDSTLKIQPAKLEDSAVYLCASSSRLAGETQYFGPGTRLLVL.

This clone was seen at least ten times. Sequencing ends 3 residues short of the CDR3 end; the germline J gene provides the rest. This sequence joins TRBV20-1 and TRBJ1-1; perhaps TRBD1 as D (6 bases). The CDR3 spans 14 residues. Trimming left V 1 base short and J 6 bases short, with 15 bases between. Germline V gene sequence: CDR1 DFQATT, CDR2 SNEGSKA (reference sequence). CDR3 DNA, as far as it was read: TGCAGTGCTAGAGTTCCTAAACAGGGTGCTGAA. Its translation: CSARVPKQGAE. In full, the CDR3 is CSARVPKQGAEAFF.

In its sample, this clone was seen many times. The sequence runs out 3 residues before the end of the CDR3; the remainder is reconstructed from the germline J gene. V is TRBV2 and J is TRBJ2-3; 8 bases match TRBD1. After removal of 6 bases from V and 4 bases from J, the junction contained 9 bases not matched to a gene. This CDR3 comprises 15 residues. CDR1 is SNHLY, CDR2 FYNNEI, per germline. The sequenced part of the CDR3 DNA is TGTGCCAGCAGCGAGATGACAGGGGCTGCAGATACG. Protein sequence: CASSEMTGAADT. From start to end, the CDR3 is CASSEMTGAADTQYF.

This clone was found many times. The DNA ends 3 residues before the CDR3 does, and the rest of the CDR3 is filled in from the germline J gene. The chain carries TRBV20-1 and TRBJ2-3; D perhaps matches TRBD1 (5 bases). This CDR3 contains 14 residues. Germline values: CDR1 DFQATT, CDR2 SNEGSKA (reference sequence). Trimming cost V 6 bases and J 3 bases, with 16 bases left between them. The CDR3 loop reads CSAPGATGTDTQYF. The sequenced CDR3 bases are TGCAGTGCCCCTGGGGCCACCGGAACAGATACG.

This clone has a count of ten or more. The DNA read from the CDR3 is TGTGCCAGCTCACCCACACCCGATGGTCAGCCC. This encodes CASSPTPDGQP. The CDR3 in full is CASSPTPDGQPQHF. The V and J genes are TRBV18 and TRBJ1-5; D gene ambiguous. The CDR3 end falls 3 residues outside the read, so it is completed with the germline J gene. CDR3 length: 14 amino acids. CDR1 KGHSH and CDR2 LQKENI come from the germline V gene. V lost 3 bases, J lost 6 bases, and 12 bases lay in between.

The table lists this clone with many counts. The CDR3 extends 3 residues past the end of the read, so its final part is completed from the germline J gene. V is TRBV13 and J is TRBJ2-5, with D unresolved. The CDR3 loop spans 15 amino acids. The germline V and J ends were trimmed by 4 bases and 2 bases, with 14 bases remaining between them. CDR1 and CDR2 (germline): PRHDT, FYEKMQ (reference sequence). The CDR3 loop reads CASSSVITNQETQYF. Partial CDR3 DNA: TGTGCCAGCAGCTCCGTGATAACAAATCAAGAGACC.

This clone has ten or more counts. The CDR3 is cut off 3 residues early in the read; its end comes from the germline J gene. The chain couples TRBV19 to TRBJ2-2; no clear D gene. CDR3 length: 14 residues. Germline CDR1 reads LNHDA; CDR2 reads SQIVND (reference sequence). Trimming removed 6 bases from V and 5 bases from J, with 13 bases in between. This CDR3 reads CASRAGFQTGELFF. The sequenced part of the CDR3 DNA is TGTGCCAGTAGGGCAGGTTTTCAAACCGGGGAG.